This T cell receptor beta chain was sequenced in a study of cytomegalovirus exposure and HLA in healthy donors. Study-level points and caveats: An analysis that was carried out later associated approximately 17,000 TCR beta sequences with HLA alleles at 0.05 false discovery rate.

This PCR relied on a set of 60 Vbeta primers and 13 Jbeta primers. Assay: immunoSEQ multiplex PCR; the TCRdb copy retains only in-frame clones and omits some. The sample contains roughly 100,000 clones, roughly four fifths of which appear only once. This CDR3 has 15 amino acids. V was pared by 3 bases and J by 4 bases, with 16 bases between. Germline V gives CDR1 SGHDT, CDR2 YYEEEE. Worth noting for this clone: What it binds is unknown.

This chain joins TRBV5-6 and TRBJ1-2, with D perhaps matching TRBD1 (6 bases). This clonotype originated in a woman between 18 and 29 years old in good health and CMV-seropositive. The material sequenced was PBMCs. The CDR3 DNA is TGTGCCAGCAGCTCGAGTGGACAGCACTTCTATGGCTACACCTTC. It specifies CASSSSGQHFYGYTF.